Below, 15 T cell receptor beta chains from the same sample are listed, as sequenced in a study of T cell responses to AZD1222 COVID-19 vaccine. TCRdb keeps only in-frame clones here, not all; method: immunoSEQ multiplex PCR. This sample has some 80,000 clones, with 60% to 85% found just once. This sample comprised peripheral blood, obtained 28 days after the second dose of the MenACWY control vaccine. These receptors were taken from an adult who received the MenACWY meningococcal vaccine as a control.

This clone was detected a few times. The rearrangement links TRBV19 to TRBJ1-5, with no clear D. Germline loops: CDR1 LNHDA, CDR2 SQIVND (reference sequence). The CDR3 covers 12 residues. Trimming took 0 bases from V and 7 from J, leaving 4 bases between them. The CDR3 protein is CASSIEYQPQHF. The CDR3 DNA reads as TGTGCCAGTAGTATAGAGTACCAGCCCCAGCATTTT.

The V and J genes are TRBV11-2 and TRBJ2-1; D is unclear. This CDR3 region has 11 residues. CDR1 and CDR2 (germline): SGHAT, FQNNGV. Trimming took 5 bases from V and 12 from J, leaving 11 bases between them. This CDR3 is CASSPGPLQFF. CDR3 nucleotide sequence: TGTGCCAGCAGCCCCGGACCGCTGCAGTTCTTC.

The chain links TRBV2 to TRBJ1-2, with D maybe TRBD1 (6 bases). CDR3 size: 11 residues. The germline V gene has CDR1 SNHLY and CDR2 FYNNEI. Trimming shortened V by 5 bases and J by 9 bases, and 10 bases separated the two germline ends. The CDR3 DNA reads TGTGCCAGCAGTCCGGGACAAAGCTACACCTTC. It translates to CASSPGQSYTF.

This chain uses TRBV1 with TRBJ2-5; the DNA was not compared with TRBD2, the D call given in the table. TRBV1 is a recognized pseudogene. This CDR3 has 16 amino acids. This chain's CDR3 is CTSSQERAGGLETQYF. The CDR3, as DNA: TGCACCAGCAGCCAAGAGCGAGCGGGGGGGTTAGAGACCCAGTACTTC.

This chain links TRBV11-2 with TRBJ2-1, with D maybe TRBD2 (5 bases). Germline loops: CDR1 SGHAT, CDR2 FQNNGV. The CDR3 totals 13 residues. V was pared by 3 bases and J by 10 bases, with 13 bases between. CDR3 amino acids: CASSFPDWGEQFF. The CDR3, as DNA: TGTGCCAGCAGCTTCCCGGACTGGGGAGAGCAGTTCTTC.

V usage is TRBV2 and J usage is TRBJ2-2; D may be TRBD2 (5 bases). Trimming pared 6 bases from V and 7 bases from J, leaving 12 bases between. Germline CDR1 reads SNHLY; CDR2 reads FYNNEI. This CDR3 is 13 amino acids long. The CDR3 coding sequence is TGTGCCAGCAGACGAGGGTTTGGCGGGGAGCTGTTTTTT. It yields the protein CASRRGFGGELFF.

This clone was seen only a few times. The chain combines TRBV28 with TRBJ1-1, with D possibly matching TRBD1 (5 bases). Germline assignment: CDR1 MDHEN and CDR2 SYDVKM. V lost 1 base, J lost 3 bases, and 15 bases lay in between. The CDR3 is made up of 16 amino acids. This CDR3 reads CASSLLGGGADTEAFF. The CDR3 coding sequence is TGTGCCAGCAGTTTATTAGGTGGGGGTGCGGACACTGAAGCTTTCTTT. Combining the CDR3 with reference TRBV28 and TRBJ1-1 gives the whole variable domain DVKVTQSSRYLVKRTGEKVFLECVQDMDHENMFWYRQDPGLGLRLIYFSYDVKMKEKGDIPEGYSVSREKKERFSLILESASTNQTSMYLCASSLLGGGADTEAFFGQGTRLTVV.

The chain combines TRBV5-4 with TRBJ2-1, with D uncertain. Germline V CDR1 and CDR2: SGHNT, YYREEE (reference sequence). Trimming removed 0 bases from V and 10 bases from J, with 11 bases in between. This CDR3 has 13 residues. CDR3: CASSLGANSEQFF. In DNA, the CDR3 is TGTGCCAGCAGCTTGGGGGCTAACTCGGAGCAGTTCTTC.

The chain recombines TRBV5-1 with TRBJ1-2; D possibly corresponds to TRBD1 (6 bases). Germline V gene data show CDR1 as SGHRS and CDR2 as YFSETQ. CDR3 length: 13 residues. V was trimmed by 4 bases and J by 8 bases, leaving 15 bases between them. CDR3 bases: TGCGCCAGCAGCGTCGCAGGGGCAGGGGGCTACACCTTC. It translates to CASSVAGAGGYTF.

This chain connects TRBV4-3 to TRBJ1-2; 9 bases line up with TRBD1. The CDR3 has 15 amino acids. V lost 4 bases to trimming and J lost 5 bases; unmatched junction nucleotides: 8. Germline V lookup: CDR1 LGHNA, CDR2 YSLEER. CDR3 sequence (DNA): TGCGCCAGCAGCCGAGGGACAGGGACGGGGTATGGCTACACCTTC. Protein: CASSRGTGTGYGYTF.

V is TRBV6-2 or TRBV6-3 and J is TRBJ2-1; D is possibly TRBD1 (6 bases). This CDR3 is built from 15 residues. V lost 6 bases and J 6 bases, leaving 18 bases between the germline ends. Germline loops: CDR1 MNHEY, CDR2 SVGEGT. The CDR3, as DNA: TGTGCCAGCAGCCGACTCAAAATAGGGGGCAATGAGCAGTTCTTC. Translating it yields CASSRLKIGGNEQFF.

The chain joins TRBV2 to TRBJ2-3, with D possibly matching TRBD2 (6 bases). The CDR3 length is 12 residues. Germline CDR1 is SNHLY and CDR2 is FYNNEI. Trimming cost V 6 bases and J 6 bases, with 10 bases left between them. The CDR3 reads CASRNGRDTQYF. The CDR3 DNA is TGTGCCAGCAGGAATGGGAGGGATACGCAGTATTTT.

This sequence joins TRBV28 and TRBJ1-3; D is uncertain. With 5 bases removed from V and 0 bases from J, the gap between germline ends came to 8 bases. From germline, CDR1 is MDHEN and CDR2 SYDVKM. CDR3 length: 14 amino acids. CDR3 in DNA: TGTGCCAGCAGTCCGGTATCCTCTGGAAACACCATATATTTT. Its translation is CASSPVSSGNTIYF.

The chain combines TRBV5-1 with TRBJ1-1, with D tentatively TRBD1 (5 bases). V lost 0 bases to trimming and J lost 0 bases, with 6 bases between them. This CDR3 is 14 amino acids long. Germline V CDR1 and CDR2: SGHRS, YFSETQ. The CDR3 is CASSLGGMNTEAFF. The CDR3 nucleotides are TGCGCCAGCAGCTTGGGGGGGATGAACACTGAAGCTTTCTTT. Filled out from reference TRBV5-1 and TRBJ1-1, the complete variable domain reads KAGVTQTPRYLIKTRGQQVTLSCSPISGHRSVSWYQQTPGQGLQFLFEYFSETQRNKGNFPGRFSGRQFSNSRSEMNVSTLELGDSALYLCASSLGGMNTEAFFGQGTRLTVV.

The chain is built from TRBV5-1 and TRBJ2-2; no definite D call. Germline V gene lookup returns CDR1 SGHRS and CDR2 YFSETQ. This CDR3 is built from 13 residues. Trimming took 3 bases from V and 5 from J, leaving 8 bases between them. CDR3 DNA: TGCGCCAGCAGCTCCTCCGTAACCGGGGAGCTGTTTTTT. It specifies CASSSSVTGELFF.